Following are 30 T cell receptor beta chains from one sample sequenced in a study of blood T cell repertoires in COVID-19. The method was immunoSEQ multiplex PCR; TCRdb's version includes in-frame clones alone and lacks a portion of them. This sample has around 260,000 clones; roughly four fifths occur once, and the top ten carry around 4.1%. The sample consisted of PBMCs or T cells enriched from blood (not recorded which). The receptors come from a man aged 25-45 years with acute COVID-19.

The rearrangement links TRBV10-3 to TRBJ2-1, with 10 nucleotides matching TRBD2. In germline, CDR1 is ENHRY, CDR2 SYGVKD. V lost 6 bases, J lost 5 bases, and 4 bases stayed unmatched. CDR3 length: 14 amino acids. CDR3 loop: CAISTSGEDNEQFF. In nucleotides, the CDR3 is TGTGCCATCAGCACTAGCGGGGAAGACAATGAGCAGTTCTTC.

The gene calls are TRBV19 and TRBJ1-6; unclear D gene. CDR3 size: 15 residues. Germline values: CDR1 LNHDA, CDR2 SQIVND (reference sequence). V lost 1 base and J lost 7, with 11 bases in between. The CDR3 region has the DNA TGTGCCAGTAGTATAGGAGGGTGGAAGAATTCACCCCTCCACTTT. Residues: CASSIGGWKNSPLHF.

The CDR3, as DNA: TGTGCCATCAGTGAGTCGAAACTAGATCTCTACGAGCAGTACGTC. This codes for CAISESKLDLYEQYV. The chain recombines TRBV10-3 with TRBJ2-7, with D possibly matching TRBD2 (5 bases). The V end lost 0 bases, the J end lost 3 bases, and 12 bases lay between the germline ends. CDR1 is ENHRY and CDR2 is SYGVKD in the germline V gene. The CDR3 is 15 amino acids.

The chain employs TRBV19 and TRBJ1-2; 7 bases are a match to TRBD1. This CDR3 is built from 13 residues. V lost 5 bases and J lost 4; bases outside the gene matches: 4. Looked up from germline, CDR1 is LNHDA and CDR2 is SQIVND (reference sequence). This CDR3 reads CASSPSGGYGYTF. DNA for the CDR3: TGTGCCAGTAGTCCTTCAGGGGGCTATGGCTACACCTTC.

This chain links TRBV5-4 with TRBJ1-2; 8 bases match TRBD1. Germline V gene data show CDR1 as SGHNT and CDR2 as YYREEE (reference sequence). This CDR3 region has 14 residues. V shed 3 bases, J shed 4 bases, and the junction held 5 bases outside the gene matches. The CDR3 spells CASSSGQGGYGYTF. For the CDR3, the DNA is TGTGCCAGCAGCTCAGGACAGGGTGGCTATGGCTACACCTTC.

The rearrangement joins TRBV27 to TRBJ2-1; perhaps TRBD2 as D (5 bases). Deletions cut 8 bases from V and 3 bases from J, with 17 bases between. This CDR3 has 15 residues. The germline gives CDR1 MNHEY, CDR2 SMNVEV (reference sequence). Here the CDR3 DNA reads TGTGCCAGCGGTGAGGCAGGAGGATTCTACAATGAGCAGTTCTTC. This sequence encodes CASGEAGGFYNEQFF.

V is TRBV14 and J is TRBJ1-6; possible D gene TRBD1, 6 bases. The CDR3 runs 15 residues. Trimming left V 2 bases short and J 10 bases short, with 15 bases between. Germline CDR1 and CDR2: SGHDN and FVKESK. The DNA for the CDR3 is TGTGCCAGCAGCCAAACCGGAACCAGGGGATCACCCCTCCACTTT. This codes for CASSQTGTRGSPLHF.

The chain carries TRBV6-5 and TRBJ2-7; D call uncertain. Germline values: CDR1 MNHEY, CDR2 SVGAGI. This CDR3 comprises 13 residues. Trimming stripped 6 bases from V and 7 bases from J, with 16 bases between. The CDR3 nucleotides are TGTGCCAGCAGCCACCGGGTCGTGTGTGAGCAGTACGTC. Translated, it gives CASSHRVVCEQYV.

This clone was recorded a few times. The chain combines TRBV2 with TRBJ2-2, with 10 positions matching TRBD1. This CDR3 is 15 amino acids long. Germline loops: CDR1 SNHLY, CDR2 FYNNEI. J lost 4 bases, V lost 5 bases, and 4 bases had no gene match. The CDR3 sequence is CASSFRDRGTGELFF. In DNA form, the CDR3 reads TGTGCCAGCAGTTTTCGGGACAGGGGCACCGGGGAGCTGTTTTTT.

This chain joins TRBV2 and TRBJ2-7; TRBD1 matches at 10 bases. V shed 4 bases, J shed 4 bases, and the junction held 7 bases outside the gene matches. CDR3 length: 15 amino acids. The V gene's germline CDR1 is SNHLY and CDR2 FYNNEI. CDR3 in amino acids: CASSGRDRGLYEQYV. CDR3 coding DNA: TGTGCCAGCAGTGGACGGGACAGGGGTTTGTACGAGCAGTACGTC.

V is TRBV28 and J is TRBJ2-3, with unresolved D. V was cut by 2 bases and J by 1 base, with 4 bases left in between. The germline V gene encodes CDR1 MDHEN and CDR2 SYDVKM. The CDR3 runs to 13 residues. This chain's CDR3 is CASSLQGTDTQYF. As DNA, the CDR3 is TGTGCCAGCAGTTTACAGGGCACAGATACGCAGTATTTT.

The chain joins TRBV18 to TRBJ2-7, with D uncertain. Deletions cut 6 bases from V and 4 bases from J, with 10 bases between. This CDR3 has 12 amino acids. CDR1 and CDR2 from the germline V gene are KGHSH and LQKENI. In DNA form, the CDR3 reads TGTGCCAGCTCGGCTGGTAAATACGAGCAGTACGTC. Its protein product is CASSAGKYEQYV.

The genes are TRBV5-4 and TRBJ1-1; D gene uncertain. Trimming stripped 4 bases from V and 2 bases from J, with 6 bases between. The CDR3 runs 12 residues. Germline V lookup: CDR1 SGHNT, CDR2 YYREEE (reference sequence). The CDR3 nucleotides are TGTGCCAGCAGCGCCAGTAACACTGAAGCTTTCTTT. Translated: CASSASNTEAFF.

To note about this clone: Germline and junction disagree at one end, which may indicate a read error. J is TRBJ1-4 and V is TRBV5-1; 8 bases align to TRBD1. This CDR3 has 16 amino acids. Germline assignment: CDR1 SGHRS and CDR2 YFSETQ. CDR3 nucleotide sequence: TGTGCCAGCAGCTTGCAGGGGGCTAGGCTCAATGAAAAACTGTTTTTT. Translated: CASSLQGARLNEKLFF. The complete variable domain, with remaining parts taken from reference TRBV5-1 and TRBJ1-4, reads KAGVTQTPRYLIKTRGQQVTLSCSPISGHRSVSWYQQTPGQGLQFLFEYFSETQRNKGNFPGRFSGRQFSNSRSEMNVSTLELGDSALYLCASSLQGARLNEKLFFGSGTQLSVL.

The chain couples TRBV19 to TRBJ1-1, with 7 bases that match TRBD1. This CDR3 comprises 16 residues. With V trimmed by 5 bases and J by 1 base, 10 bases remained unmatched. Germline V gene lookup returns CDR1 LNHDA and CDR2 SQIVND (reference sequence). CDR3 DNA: TGTGCCAGTAGTGGCCCCCCCACAGGGGCGAACACTGAAGCTTTCTTT. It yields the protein CASSGPPTGANTEAFF.

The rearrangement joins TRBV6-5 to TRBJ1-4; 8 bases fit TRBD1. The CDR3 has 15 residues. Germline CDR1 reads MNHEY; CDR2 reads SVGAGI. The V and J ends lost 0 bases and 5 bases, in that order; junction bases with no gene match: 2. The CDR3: CASSYSGQDNEKLFF. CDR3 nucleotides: TGTGCCAGCAGTTACTCGGGACAGGACAATGAAAAACTGTTTTTT.

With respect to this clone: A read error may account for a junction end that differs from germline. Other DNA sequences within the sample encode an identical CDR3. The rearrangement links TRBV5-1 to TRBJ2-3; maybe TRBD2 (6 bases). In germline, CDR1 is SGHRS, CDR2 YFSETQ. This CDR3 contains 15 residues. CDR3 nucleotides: TGTGCCAGCAGCTTGCGCGGGACTCTCACAGATACGCAGTATTTT. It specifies CASSLRGTLTDTQYF.

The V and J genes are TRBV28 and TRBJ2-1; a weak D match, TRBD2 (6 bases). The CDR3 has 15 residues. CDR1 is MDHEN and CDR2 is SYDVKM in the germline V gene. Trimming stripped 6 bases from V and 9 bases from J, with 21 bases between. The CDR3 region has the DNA TGTGCCAGCAGGAGGCCGGGAGCGGGTTGGGGTGAGCAGTTCTTC. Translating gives CASRRPGAGWGEQFF. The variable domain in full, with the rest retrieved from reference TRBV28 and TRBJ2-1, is DVKVTQSSRYLVKRTGEKVFLECVQDMDHENMFWYRQDPGLGLRLIYFSYDVKMKEKGDIPEGYSVSREKKERFSLILESASTNQTSMYLCASRRPGAGWGEQFFGPGTRLTVL.

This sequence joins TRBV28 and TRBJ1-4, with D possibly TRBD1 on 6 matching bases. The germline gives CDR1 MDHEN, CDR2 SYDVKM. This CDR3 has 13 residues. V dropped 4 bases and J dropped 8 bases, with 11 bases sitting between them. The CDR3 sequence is CASSSDSREKLFF. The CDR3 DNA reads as TGTGCCAGCAGTTCGGACAGCCGCGAAAAACTGTTTTTT. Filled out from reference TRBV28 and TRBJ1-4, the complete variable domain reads DVKVTQSSRYLVKRTGEKVFLECVQDMDHENMFWYRQDPGLGLRLIYFSYDVKMKEKGDIPEGYSVSREKKERFSLILESASTNQTSMYLCASSSDSREKLFFGSGTQLSVL.

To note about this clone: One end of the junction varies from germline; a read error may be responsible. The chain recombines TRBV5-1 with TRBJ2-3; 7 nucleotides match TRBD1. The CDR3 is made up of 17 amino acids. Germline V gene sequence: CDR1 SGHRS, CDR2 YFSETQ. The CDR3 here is CASSSTGRGFSSDTQYF. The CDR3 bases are TGTGCCAGCAGTTCCACCGGCAGGGGGTTCAGTAGCGATACGCAGTATTTT.

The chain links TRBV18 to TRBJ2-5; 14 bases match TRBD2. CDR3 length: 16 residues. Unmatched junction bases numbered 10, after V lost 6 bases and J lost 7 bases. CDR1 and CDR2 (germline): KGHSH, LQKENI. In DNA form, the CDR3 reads TGTGCCAGCTCCTTCCCGGGACTAGCGGGAGTAGGGACCCAGTACTTC. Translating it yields CASSFPGLAGVGTQYF.

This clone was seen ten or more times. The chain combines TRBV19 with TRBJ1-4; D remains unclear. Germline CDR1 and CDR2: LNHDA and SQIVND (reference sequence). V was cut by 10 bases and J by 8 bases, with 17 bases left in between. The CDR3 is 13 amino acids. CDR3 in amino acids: CATYAGVEEKLFF. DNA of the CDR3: TGTGCCACCTACGCCGGGGTAGAGGAAAAACTGTTTTTT.

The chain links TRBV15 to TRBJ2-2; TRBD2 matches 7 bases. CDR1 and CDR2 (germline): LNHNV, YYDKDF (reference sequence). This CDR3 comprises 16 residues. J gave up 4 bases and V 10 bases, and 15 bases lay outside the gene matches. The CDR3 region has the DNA TGTGCCATTAGTGGCCCTTTGGGGGGGAGCACCGGGGAGCTGTTTTTT. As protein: CAISGPLGGSTGELFF.

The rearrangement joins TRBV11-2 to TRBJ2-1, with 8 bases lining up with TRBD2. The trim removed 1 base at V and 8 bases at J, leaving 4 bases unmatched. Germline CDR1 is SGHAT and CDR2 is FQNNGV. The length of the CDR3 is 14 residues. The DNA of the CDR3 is TGTGCCAGCAGCTTAGCAGCGGGAGTCCATGAGCAGTTCTTC. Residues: CASSLAAGVHEQFF.

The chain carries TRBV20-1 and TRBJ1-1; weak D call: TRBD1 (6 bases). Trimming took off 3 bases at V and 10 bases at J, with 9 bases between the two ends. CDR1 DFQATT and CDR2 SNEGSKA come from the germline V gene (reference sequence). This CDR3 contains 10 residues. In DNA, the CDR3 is TGCAGTGCTAGCCGGGACACAGCTTTCTTT. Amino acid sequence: CSASRDTAFF.

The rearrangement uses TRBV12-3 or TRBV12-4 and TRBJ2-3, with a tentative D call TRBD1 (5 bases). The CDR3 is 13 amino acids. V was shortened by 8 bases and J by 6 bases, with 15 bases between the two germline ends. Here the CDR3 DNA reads TGTGCCAGCGGAGACATCAGGGTCGATACGCAGTATTTT. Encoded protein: CASGDIRVDTQYF.

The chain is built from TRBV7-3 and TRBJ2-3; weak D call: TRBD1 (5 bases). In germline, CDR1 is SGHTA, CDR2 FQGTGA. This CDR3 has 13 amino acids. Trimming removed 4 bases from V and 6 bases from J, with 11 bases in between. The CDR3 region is CASSYTKGDTQYF. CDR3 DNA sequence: TGTGCCAGCAGCTACACTAAGGGGGATACGCAGTATTTT.

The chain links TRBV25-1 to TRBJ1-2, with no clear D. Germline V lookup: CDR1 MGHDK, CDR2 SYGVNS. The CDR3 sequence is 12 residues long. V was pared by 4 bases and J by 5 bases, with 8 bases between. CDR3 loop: CASSASSYGYTF. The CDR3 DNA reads TGTGCCAGCAGTGCGTCCAGTTATGGCTACACCTTC.

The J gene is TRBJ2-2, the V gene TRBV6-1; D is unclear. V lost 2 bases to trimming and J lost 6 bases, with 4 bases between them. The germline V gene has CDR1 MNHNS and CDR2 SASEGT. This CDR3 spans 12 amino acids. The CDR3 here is CASSETSGELFF. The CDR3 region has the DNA TGTGCCAGCAGTGAAACATCCGGGGAGCTGTTTTTT.

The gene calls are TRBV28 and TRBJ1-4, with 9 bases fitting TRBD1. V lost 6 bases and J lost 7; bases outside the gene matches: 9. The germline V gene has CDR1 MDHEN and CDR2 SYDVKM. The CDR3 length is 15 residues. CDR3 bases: TGTGCCAGCAGGCTCCCGGGACAGGGCAGTGAAAAACTGTTTTTT. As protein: CASRLPGQGSEKLFF.